The rows below give T cell receptor beta chains drawn from one sample of a study of blood T cell repertoires in COVID-19. TCRdb's copy holds only in-frame clones and misses some; the assay was immunoSEQ multiplex PCR. This sample has about 290,000 clones, with over 85% found just once. The material sequenced was peripheral blood. All receptors derive from a woman younger than 45 with COVID-19, enrolled during active disease. Each CDR3 is given without its conserved first and last residue.

j_call v_call cdr3_aa
TRBJ2-7 TRBV19 ATKKSSGRAYEQY
TRBJ1-5 TRBV28 ASSLWSWQTNQPQH
TRBJ1-5 TRBV5-1 ASSLDTGVNQPQH
TRBJ2-7 TRBV29-1 SVVDSAGYEQY
TRBJ2-3 TRBV5-1 ASSPDPTSLTQY
TRBJ1-2 TRBV25-1 ASSPGNNYGYT
TRBJ1-1 TRBV28 ASSPSPDTEAF
TRBJ2-1 TRBV12-3/TRBV12-4 ASSLVTGNEQF
TRBJ1-2 TRBV7-9 ASTSSTGDGYT
TRBJ1-1 TRBV5-1 ASSSDGVNTEAF
TRBJ2-3 TRBV5-1 ASSPEGLRTDTQY
TRBJ2-5 TRBV5-1 ASSQLGQGAWQETQY
TRBJ2-3 TRBV11-2 ASSFGAGGTQY
TRBJ1-2 TRBV28 ASSPRREKENYGYT
TRBJ2-6 TRBV7-9 SPGEGANVLT
TRBJ1-5 TRBV30 AWSGQGTQPQH
TRBJ2-5 TRBV6-2/TRBV6-3 ASSILAGGQGETQY
TRBJ1-4 TRBV28 ASSAGYDEKLF
TRBJ1-6 TRBV27 ASSFHNYNSPLH
TRBJ2-2 TRBV7-9 ASSLAEQPNTGELF
TRBJ2-3 TRBV2 ASSEGTSGRGDTQY
TRBJ1-1 TRBV3-1/TRBV3-2 ASSPKQGVISTEAF
TRBJ1-1 TRBV7-8 ASSLGIEAF
TRBJ2-7 TRBV29-1 SVEVAGDPSYEQY
TRBJ2-5 TRBV24-1 ATSDSPRLGTQY
TRBJ1-1 TRBV19 ASSARAGTEAF
TRBJ2-3 TRBV28 ASGLVPTDTQY
TRBJ2-1 TRBV27 ASSLTGGLYNEQF
TRBJ1-6 TRBV6-1 ASSEVAGLYNSPLH
TRBJ1-1 TRBV7-2 ASSLTGRYTEAF